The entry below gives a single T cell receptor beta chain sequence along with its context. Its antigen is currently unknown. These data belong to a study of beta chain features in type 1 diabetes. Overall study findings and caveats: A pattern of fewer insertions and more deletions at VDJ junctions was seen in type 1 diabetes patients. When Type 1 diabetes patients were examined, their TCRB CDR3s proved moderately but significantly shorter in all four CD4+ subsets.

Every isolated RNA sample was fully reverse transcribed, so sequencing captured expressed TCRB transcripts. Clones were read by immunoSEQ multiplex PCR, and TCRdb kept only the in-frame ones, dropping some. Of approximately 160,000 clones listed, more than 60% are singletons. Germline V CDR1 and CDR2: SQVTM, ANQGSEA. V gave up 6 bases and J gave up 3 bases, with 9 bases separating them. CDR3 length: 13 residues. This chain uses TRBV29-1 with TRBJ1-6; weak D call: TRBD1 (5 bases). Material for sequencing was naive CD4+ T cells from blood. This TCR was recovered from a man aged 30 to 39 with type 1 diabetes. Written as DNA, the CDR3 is TGCAGCGTCGGGGCAGGCTATAATTCACCCCTCCACTTT. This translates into CSVGAGYNSPLHF.